Following are 20 T cell receptor beta chains from one sample sequenced in a study of OX40 agonist ivuxolimab in advanced cancers. The table came from immunoSEQ multiplex PCR; TCRdb's copy has only in-frame clones and leaves some out. The table records under 70,000 clones, about 85% of them present only once. This specimen was CD4+ or CD8+ T cells sorted from blood, taken in a trial of the OX40 agonist ivuxolimab. These receptors came from an adult with an advanced solid tumor such as melanoma, head and neck, liver or kidney cancer.

This clone was recorded only once. V is TRBV6-5 and J is TRBJ1-5; D might be TRBD1 (6 bases). V was trimmed by 2 bases and J by 4 bases, leaving 12 bases between them. CDR3 length: 15 residues. In germline, CDR1 is MNHEY, CDR2 SVGAGI. CDR3 DNA: TGTGCCAGCAGTTACAACGGGGGGCTAAATCAGCCCCAGCATTTT. Translation: CASSYNGGLNQPQHF.

V and J are TRBV7-2 and TRBJ2-3, with a weak D call TRBD1 (5 bases). This CDR3 spans 15 amino acids. Germline V gives CDR1 SGHTA, CDR2 FQGNSA. V gave up 1 base and J gave up 4 bases, with 12 bases separating them. The CDR3: CASSLGGANSDTQYF. DNA for the CDR3: TGTGCCAGCAGCTTAGGGGGCGCCAATTCAGATACGCAGTATTTT.

The V call is TRBV7-6, the J call TRBJ1-1; D not certain. CDR1 and CDR2 (germline): SGHVS, FNYEAQ. V gave up 1 base and J gave up 6 bases, with 9 bases separating them. The CDR3 extends over 13 amino acids. The CDR3 sequence is CASSLGPRAEAFF. In DNA, the CDR3 is TGTGCCAGCAGCTTAGGGCCCCGCGCTGAAGCTTTCTTT. The variable domain in full, with the rest retrieved from reference TRBV7-6 and TRBJ1-1, is GAGVSQSPRYKVTKRGQDVALRCDPISGHVSLYWYRQALGQGPEFLTYFNYEAQQDKSGLPNDRFSAERPEGSISTLTIQRTEQRDSAMYRCASSLGPRAEAFFGQGTRLTVV.

The chain employs TRBV5-1 and TRBJ1-1, with D possibly being TRBD1 (6 bases). The CDR3 is made up of 15 amino acids. Germline V gene lookup returns CDR1 SGHRS and CDR2 YFSETQ. With 0 bases removed from V and 6 bases from J, the gap between germline ends came to 15 bases. This CDR3 reads CASSLEAQGWPEAFF. The CDR3 DNA reads as TGCGCCAGCAGCTTGGAGGCACAGGGTTGGCCTGAAGCTTTCTTT.

The chain recombines TRBV5-4 with TRBJ2-2; D may match TRBD1 or TRBD2 (5 bases each). Trimming removed 3 bases at V and 3 bases at J, with 18 bases between. The CDR3 runs to 17 residues. Germline CDR1 reads SGHNT; CDR2 reads YYREEE (reference sequence). For the CDR3, the DNA is TGTGCCAGCAGCTCTGCGGGCCTAAGGGGACACACCGGGGAGCTGTTTTTT. Amino acid sequence: CASSSAGLRGHTGELFF.

The rearrangement joins TRBV7-3 to TRBJ2-7; 9 bases fit TRBD1. The V gene end was trimmed by 6 bases and the J gene end by 10 bases; junction bases not matched to a gene: 10. CDR1 and CDR2 from the germline V gene are SGHTA and FQGTGA. This CDR3 has 13 residues. For the CDR3, the DNA is TGTGCCAGCAGTCCACAGGGGGCGCGTAAACAGTACTTC. This codes for CASSPQGARKQYF.

The chain uses TRBV5-1 and TRBJ2-7; perhaps D is TRBD1 or TRBD2 (6 bases each). This CDR3 spans 14 amino acids. The germline V and J ends were trimmed by 0 bases and 7 bases, with 14 bases remaining between them. Per germline, CDR1 SGHRS and CDR2 YFSETQ. The CDR3 bases are TGCGCCAGCAGCTTGGATCCGGGGGCGGGAGAGCAGTACTTC. Its protein product is CASSLDPGAGEQYF.

This chain uses TRBV6-1 with TRBJ1-5; D gene uncertain. V was trimmed by 3 bases and J by 2 bases, leaving 14 bases between them. The CDR3 loop spans 16 amino acids. CDR1 and CDR2 from the germline V gene are MNHNS and SASEGT. For the CDR3, the DNA is TGTGCCAGCAGTGAGGGCAGAAAAAATGGCAATCAGCCCCAGCATTTT. Its translation: CASSEGRKNGNQPQHF.

The V and J genes are TRBV2 and TRBJ1-1, with 10 bases matching TRBD1. The CDR3 has 13 residues. The V gene's germline CDR1 is SNHLY and CDR2 FYNNEI. Trimming cost V 6 bases and J 6 bases; bases outside gene matches: 4. CDR3 DNA: TGTGCCAGCAGAATTGGGACAGGGGCTGAAGCTTTCTTT. It is translated as CASRIGTGAEAFF.

The chain carries TRBV7-2 and TRBJ1-2; TRBD1 aligns across 8 bases. Germline V gene sequence: CDR1 SGHTA, CDR2 FQGNSA. The CDR3 is made up of 15 amino acids. V lost 0 bases, J lost 7 bases, and 7 bases stayed unmatched. DNA of the CDR3: TGTGCCAGCAGCTTAGCCCGGACAGGGAAAGGTGGCTACACCTTC. Protein: CASSLARTGKGGYTF. Together with reference TRBV7-2 and TRBJ1-2, the CDR3 gives the full variable domain: GAGVSQSPSNKVTEKGKDVELRCDPISGHTALYWYRQSLGQGLEFLIYFQGNSAPDKSGLPSDRFSAERTGGSVSTLTIQRTQQEDSAVYLCASSLARTGKGGYTFGSGTRLTVV.

The chain is built from TRBV18 and TRBJ2-1; D call uncertain. In germline, CDR1 is KGHSH, CDR2 LQKENI. Trimming shortened V by 6 bases and J by 3 bases, and 15 bases separated the two germline ends. The CDR3 is 15 residues long. The CDR3 DNA sequence: TGTGCCAGCTCCCCCGACCGCGGTTTCTACAATGAGCAGTTCTTC. Amino acids: CASSPDRGFYNEQFF. The full variable domain, rest sourced from reference TRBV18 and TRBJ2-1, is NAGVMQNPRHLVRRRGQEARLRCSPMKGHSHVYWYRQLPEEGLKFMVYLQKENIIDESGMPKERFSAEFPKEGPSILRIQQVVRGDSAAYFCASSPDRGFYNEQFFGPGTRLTVL.

This chain connects TRBV10-3 to TRBJ1-2, with D possibly being TRBD1 (6 bases). The germline gives CDR1 ENHRY, CDR2 SYGVKD. This CDR3 comprises 14 residues. The V end lost 4 bases, the J end lost 8 bases, and 17 bases lay between the germline ends. Here the CDR3 reads CAISATGPPGGYTF. As DNA, the CDR3 is TGTGCCATCAGTGCAACAGGGCCCCCGGGAGGCTACACCTTC.

The gene calls are TRBV28 and TRBJ2-7; D is ambiguous. Between the trimmed V and J ends, which lost 6 bases and 3 bases, there was a span of 12 bases. Germline V gene lookup returns CDR1 MDHEN and CDR2 SYDVKM. The CDR3 is 13 amino acids. The CDR3 nucleotides are TGTGCCAGCAGGGAGATAAAATACTACGAGCAGTACTTC. Translation: CASREIKYYEQYF. The entire variable domain, with the rest obtained from reference TRBV28 and TRBJ2-7, is as follows: DVKVTQSSRYLVKRTGEKVFLECVQDMDHENMFWYRQDPGLGLRLIYFSYDVKMKEKGDIPEGYSVSREKKERFSLILESASTNQTSMYLCASREIKYYEQYFGPGTRLTVT.

This chain joins TRBV7-9 and TRBJ1-1; possible D gene TRBD1, 5 bases. The CDR3 has 14 amino acids. The V end was cut by 2 bases, the J end by 5 bases, with 12 bases between. CDR1 is SEHNR, CDR2 FQNEAQ, per germline (reference sequence). CDR3 amino acids: CASSLHGATTEAFF. CDR3 DNA: TGTGCCAGCAGCTTACACGGGGCAACTACTGAAGCTTTCTTT.

The V gene is TRBV20-1, the J gene TRBJ2-5; no definite D call. The CDR3 runs 11 residues. Germline V CDR1 and CDR2: DFQATT, SNEGSKA (reference sequence). The CDR3 loop is CGVERQETQYF. The CDR3 DNA sequence: TGCGGCGTGGAGCGCCAAGAGACCCAGTACTTC.

V usage is TRBV19 and J usage is TRBJ1-3; D is ambiguous. The CDR3 spans 17 residues. CDR1 and CDR2 (germline): LNHDA, SQIVND (reference sequence). Trimming left V 6 bases short and J 0 bases short, with 18 bases between. Here the CDR3 reads CASRMESSQYSGNTIYF. CDR3 in DNA: TGTGCCAGTAGAATGGAGTCGTCACAGTACTCTGGAAACACCATATATTTT.

CDR3 nucleotides: TGTGCCAGCAGCCCGTCCAGAAGCGGAAATGAGCAGTTCTTC. As protein: CASSPSRSGNEQFF. This chain joins TRBV7-3 and TRBJ2-1, with D maybe TRBD2 (5 bases). V shed 5 bases and J shed 7 bases, with 15 bases lying between them. Looked up from germline, CDR1 is SGHTA and CDR2 is FQGTGA. CDR3 length: 14 residues.

This clone was observed a handful of times. CDR3 coding DNA: TGTGCCAGCAGGCCCGCGACAGGGTCCTATGGCTACACCTTC. This codes for CASRPATGSYGYTF. V usage is TRBV2 and J usage is TRBJ1-2; TRBD1 matches 7 bases. The germline gives CDR1 SNHLY, CDR2 FYNNEI. The V segment lost 6 bases and the J segment 4 bases; nucleotides outside the gene matches: 8. This CDR3 contains 14 residues.

The table lists this clone with a few counts. The chain links TRBV13 to TRBJ2-7; 7 bases line up with TRBD1. Germline CDR1 is PRHDT and CDR2 is FYEKMQ (reference sequence). The CDR3 spans 13 residues. Trimming took 3 bases from V and 4 from J; bases not matched to a gene: 3. CDR3 nucleotides: TGTGCCAGCAGCTTGGGACAGATATACGAGCAGTACTTC. Translating it yields CASSLGQIYEQYF.

The table lists this clone with a count of one. The chain uses TRBV19 and TRBJ1-5; D is perhaps TRBD1 (5 bases). This CDR3 is 13 amino acids long. V shed 3 bases and J shed 7 bases, with 10 bases lying between them. Germline V gene data show CDR1 as LNHDA and CDR2 as SQIVND (reference sequence). CDR3 residues: CASSMGREQPQHF. The CDR3, as DNA: TGTGCCAGTAGTATGGGCAGGGAGCAGCCCCAGCATTTT.